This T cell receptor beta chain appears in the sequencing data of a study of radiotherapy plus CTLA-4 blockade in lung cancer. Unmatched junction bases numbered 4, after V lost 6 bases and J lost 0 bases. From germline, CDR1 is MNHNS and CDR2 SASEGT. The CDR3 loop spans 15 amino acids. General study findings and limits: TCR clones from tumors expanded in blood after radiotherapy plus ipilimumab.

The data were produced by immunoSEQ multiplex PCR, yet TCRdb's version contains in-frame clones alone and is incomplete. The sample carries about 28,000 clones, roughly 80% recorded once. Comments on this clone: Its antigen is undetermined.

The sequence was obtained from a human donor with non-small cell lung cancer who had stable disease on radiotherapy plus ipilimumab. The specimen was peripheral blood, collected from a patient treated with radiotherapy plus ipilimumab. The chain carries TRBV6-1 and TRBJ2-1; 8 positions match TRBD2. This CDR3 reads CASRNSGGSYNEQFF. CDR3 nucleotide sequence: TGTGCCAGCAGAAACAGCGGGGGCTCCTACAATGAGCAGTTCTTC.